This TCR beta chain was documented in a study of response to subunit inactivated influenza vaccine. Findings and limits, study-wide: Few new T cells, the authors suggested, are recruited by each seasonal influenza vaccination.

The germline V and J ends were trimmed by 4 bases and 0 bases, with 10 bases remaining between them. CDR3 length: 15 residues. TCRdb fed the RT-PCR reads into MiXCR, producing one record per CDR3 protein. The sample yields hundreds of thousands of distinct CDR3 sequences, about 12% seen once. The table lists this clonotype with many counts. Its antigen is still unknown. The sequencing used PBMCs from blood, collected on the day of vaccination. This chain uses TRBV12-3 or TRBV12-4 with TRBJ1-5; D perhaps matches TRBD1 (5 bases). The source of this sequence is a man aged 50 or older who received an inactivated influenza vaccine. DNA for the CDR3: TGTGCCAGCAGTTGGGGGGGTAATAGCAATCAGCCCCAGCATTTT. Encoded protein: CASSWGGNSNQPQHF.